Listed below are T cell receptor beta chains from one sample, sequenced in a study of shared clonotypes between healthy human individuals. The assay was immunoSEQ multiplex PCR, and TCRdb's table has in-frame clones only and misses some. Among over a million clones listed, roughly 70% were seen once. Sequenced input: memory CD4+ T cells sorted from blood. The receptors come from a young man in good health. Both conserved end residues are part of each CDR3. Each record gives: V gene, J gene, D gene, clone size, CDR3 protein, CDR3 DNA. A D gene is named only where the DNA matches it firmly. Clone size is stated in some rows and not others, as once, few, many or a class when expanded.

>TRBV20-1|TRBJ1-1|.|once
CSLRYNTEAFF
TGCAGTCTTCGGTATAACACTGAAGCTTTCTTT
>TRBV2|TRBJ2-7|.|.
CASSAGRAYEQYF
TGTGCCAGCAGTGCGGGCAGGGCTTACGAGCAGTACTTC
>TRBV30|TRBJ1-6|.|.
CAWSFQFLYNSPLHF
TGTGCCTGGAGTTTTCAGTTTTTATATAATTCACCCCTCCACTTT
>TRBV6-5|TRBJ2-1|TRBD2|.
CASSYRTSRDEQFF
TGTGCCAGCAGTTACAGGACTAGCCGCGATGAGCAGTTCTTC
>TRBV6-4|TRBJ1-1|TRBD1|.
CASSDSRQGVKAFF
TGTGCCAGCAGTGACTCGAGGCAGGGGGTGAAAGCTTTCTTT
>TRBV10-3|TRBJ2-2|TRBD1|.
CAISGFTGGGTGELFF
TGTGCCATCAGTGGCTTCACAGGGGGCGGGACCGGGGAGCTGTTTTTT
>TRBV29-1|TRBJ1-1|.|.
CSVEPGGGTEAFF
TGCAGCGTTGAGCCGGGGGGAGGCACTGAAGCTTTCTTT
>TRBV19|TRBJ1-4|.|.
CASGDPGRSNEKLFF
TGTGCCAGTGGGGATCCGGGACGCAGTAATGAAAAACTGTTTTTT
>TRBV6-6|TRBJ2-2|TRBD2|once
CASNYGTSGTGELFF
TGTGCCAGCAATTACGGGACTAGCGGCACCGGGGAGCTGTTTTTT
>TRBV5-1|TRBJ1-1|.|few
CASSFNRDTEAFF
TGCGCCAGCAGCTTCAACAGGGACACTGAAGCTTTCTTT
>TRBV6-5|TRBJ1-1|.|.
CASSLGPLNTEAFF
TGTGCCAGCAGTCTCGGACCCCTTAACACTGAAGCTTTCTTT
>TRBV10-1|TRBJ2-1|TRBD1|.
CASSGTGPGNEQFF
TGCGCCAGCAGCGGGACAGGCCCTGGAAATGAGCAGTTCTTC